The rows below give T cell receptor beta chains drawn from one sample of a study of vaccination and CD4 T cells after COVID-19. One entry per CDR3 protein results from TCRdb running MiXCR on the PCR reads. There are about 9,100 distinct CDR3 sequences in the sample; about 70% occur only once, and about two fifths lies in the top ten. Which antigens these TCRs recognize remains unknown. Source material: CD4+ T cells from blood, cultured in vitro. The source of these receptors is a human donor who had recovered from COVID-19. Both conserved end residues are part of each CDR3. Each record gives: V gene, CDR3 length, J gene, CDR3 protein.

v_gene: TRBV12-3/TRBV12-4; len: 14; j_gene: TRBJ1-2; CDR3aa: CASSSLSRLYGYTF
v_gene: TRBV20-1; len: 16; j_gene: TRBJ1-1; CDR3aa: CSAREGKGFGNTEAFF
v_gene: TRBV7-2; len: 14; j_gene: TRBJ1-1; CDR3aa: CASIPLLGNTEAFF
v_gene: TRBV7-2; len: 14; j_gene: TRBJ2-4; CDR3aa: CASSLEASKNIQYF
v_gene: TRBV7-6; len: 15; j_gene: TRBJ2-1; CDR3aa: CASSFGGSRNNEQFF
v_gene: TRBV27; len: 13; j_gene: TRBJ2-7; CDR3aa: CASRPGTSGTQYF
v_gene: TRBV7-2; len: 14; j_gene: TRBJ1-1; CDR3aa: CASSPGGMNTEAFF
v_gene: TRBV6-2/TRBV6-3; len: 12; j_gene: TRBJ2-7; CDR3aa: CASKHATYEQYF
v_gene: TRBV19; len: 16; j_gene: TRBJ2-3; CDR3aa: CASRDSDTSSGGTQYF
v_gene: TRBV2; len: 14; j_gene: TRBJ2-3; CDR3aa: CARGTGPGADTQYF
v_gene: TRBV7-6; len: 17; j_gene: TRBJ2-5; CDR3aa: CASSPRLAGGFAETQYF
v_gene: TRBV28; len: 13; j_gene: TRBJ1-6; CDR3aa: CASRTGDYSPLHF
v_gene: TRBV28; len: 14; j_gene: TRBJ1-2; CDR3aa: CASSSSGGWGGYTF
v_gene: TRBV20-1; len: 16; j_gene: TRBJ1-1; CDR3aa: CSASQGGLERDTEAFF
v_gene: TRBV11-2; len: 12; j_gene: TRBJ1-1; CDR3aa: CASSKEGSEAFF
v_gene: TRBV6-2/TRBV6-3; len: 11; j_gene: TRBJ1-1; CDR3aa: CASRQGTEAFF
v_gene: TRBV7-2; len: 13; j_gene: TRBJ1-2; CDR3aa: CASSLGPNGGYTF
v_gene: TRBV7-2; len: 13; j_gene: TRBJ2-3; CDR3aa: CASSLGSLNTQYF
v_gene: TRBV20-1; len: 14; j_gene: TRBJ1-3; CDR3aa: CSARDRASGNTIYF
v_gene: TRBV6-5; len: 17; j_gene: TRBJ1-2; CDR3aa: CASSYIRRGEIDYGYTF
v_gene: TRBV30; len: 14; j_gene: TRBJ1-6; CDR3aa: CAWSRGTYNSPLHF
v_gene: TRBV6-6; len: 15; j_gene: TRBJ2-1; CDR3aa: CTSRSSGGYYNEQFF
v_gene: TRBV19; len: 12; j_gene: TRBJ1-1; CDR3aa: CASSIVSGTAFF
v_gene: TRBV11-3; len: 15; j_gene: TRBJ1-2; CDR3aa: CASSLDQGQAYGYTF